Below, 7 T cell receptor beta chains from the same sample are listed, as sequenced in a study of cytomegalovirus exposure and HLA in healthy donors (dated by TCRdb to the late 2010s). Library creation used the immunoSEQ multiplex PCR assay. A mixture of 60 forward primers for TCR Vbeta segments and 13 reverse primers for TCR Jbeta segments was used in the multiplex PCR. In TCRdb, the immuneACCESS table is reduced to in-frame sequences with V and J assigned. These tables do not hold every clone; where another copy was compared, an unresolved V gene accounts for under half, and the others remain unexplained. A total of 95,000 to 100,000 clones appear in this sample, about 81% of them only once. The ten largest clones capture around 9.3% of the sample. The sample comprised PBMCs. Receptors originate from a man aged 50-59 years in good health and CMV-seronegative.

In DNA form, the CDR3 reads TGTGCCAGCAGCGAAACCAGGGGCTACTCACCCCTCCACTTT. Translation gives CASSETRGYSPLHF. V and J are TRBV2 and TRBJ1-6; perhaps TRBD1 as D (6 bases). The germline V gene has CDR1 SNHLY and CDR2 FYNNEI. This CDR3 is built from 14 residues. Trimming cost V 6 bases and J 10 bases, with 16 bases left between them.

The rearrangement links TRBV5-5 to TRBJ1-1; D might be TRBD1 (6 bases). Trimming left V 0 bases short and J 4 bases short, with 13 bases between. The CDR3 loop spans 15 amino acids. Germline assignment: CDR1 SGHKS and CDR2 YYEKEE (reference sequence). DNA for the CDR3: TGTGCCAGCAGCTTGGCCGGACAGACAATCACTGAAGCTTTCTTT. It specifies CASSLAGQTITEAFF.

The V gene is TRBV28, the J gene TRBJ1-5, with TRBD1 identical over 7 bases. CDR3 length: 13 residues. Trimming took 5 bases from V and 4 from J; bases not matched to a gene: 2. CDR1 is MDHEN, CDR2 SYDVKM, per germline. The CDR3 spells CASSRGQNQPQHF. The CDR3 DNA reads as TGTGCCAGCAGTCGGGGACAGAATCAGCCCCAGCATTTT.

The rearrangement links TRBV11-2 to TRBJ1-2; 7 bases match TRBD1. CDR1 SGHAT and CDR2 FQNNGV come from the germline V gene. Trimming cost V 4 bases and J 5 bases; bases outside gene matches: 4. This CDR3 comprises 13 residues. CDR3 sequence: CASSSGTAYGYTF. The CDR3 DNA is TGTGCCAGCAGCTCCGGGACAGCTTATGGCTACACCTTC.

The CDR3 nucleotides are TGTGCCAGCAGTCGTAATGATAACGGGCAGTACTTC. This sequence encodes CASSRNDNGQYF. This chain joins TRBV27 and TRBJ2-7; D uncertain. The V end lost 5 bases, the J end lost 9 bases, and 14 bases lay between the germline ends. CDR3 length: 12 residues. Germline V gene sequence: CDR1 MNHEY, CDR2 SMNVEV (reference sequence).

Worth noting for this clone: Compared with germline, one end of the junction differs, possibly owing to a read error. This sequence joins TRBV6-6 and TRBJ2-7; 7 bases are shared with TRBD2. The CDR3 has 12 residues. Germline loops: CDR1 MNHNY, CDR2 SVGAGI (reference sequence). DNA for the CDR3: TGTACCAGCAGGGAGGGAACCTACGAGCAGTACTTC. Its protein is CTSREGTYEQYF.

The chain has TRBV19 and TRBJ1-4; D possibly corresponds to TRBD1 (5 bases). In germline, CDR1 is LNHDA, CDR2 SQIVND (reference sequence). There are 14 residues in the CDR3. Trimming removed 6 bases from V and 4 bases from J, with 12 bases in between. The chain's CDR3 is CASSYRQGNEKLFF. The CDR3 nucleotides read TGTGCCAGTAGCTACCGGCAGGGTAATGAAAAACTGTTTTTT.